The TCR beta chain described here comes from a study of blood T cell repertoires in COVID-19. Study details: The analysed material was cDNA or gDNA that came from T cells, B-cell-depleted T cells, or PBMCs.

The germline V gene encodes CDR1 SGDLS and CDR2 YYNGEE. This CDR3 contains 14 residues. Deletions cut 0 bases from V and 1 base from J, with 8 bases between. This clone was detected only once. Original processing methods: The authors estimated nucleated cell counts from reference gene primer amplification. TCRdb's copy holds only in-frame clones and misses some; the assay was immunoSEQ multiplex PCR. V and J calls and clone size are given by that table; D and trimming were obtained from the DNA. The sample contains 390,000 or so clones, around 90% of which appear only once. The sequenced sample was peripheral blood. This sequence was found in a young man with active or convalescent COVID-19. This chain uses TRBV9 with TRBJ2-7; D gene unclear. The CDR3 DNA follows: TGTGCCAGCAGCGTAGGGGCAGATTCCTACGAGCAGTACTTC. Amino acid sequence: CASSVGADSYEQYF. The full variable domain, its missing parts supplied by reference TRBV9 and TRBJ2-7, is DSGVTQTPKHLITATGQRVTLRCSPRSGDLSVYWYQQSLDQGLQFLIQYYNGEERAKGNILERFSAQQFPDLHSELNLSSLELGDSALYFCASSVGADSYEQYFGPGTRLTVT.